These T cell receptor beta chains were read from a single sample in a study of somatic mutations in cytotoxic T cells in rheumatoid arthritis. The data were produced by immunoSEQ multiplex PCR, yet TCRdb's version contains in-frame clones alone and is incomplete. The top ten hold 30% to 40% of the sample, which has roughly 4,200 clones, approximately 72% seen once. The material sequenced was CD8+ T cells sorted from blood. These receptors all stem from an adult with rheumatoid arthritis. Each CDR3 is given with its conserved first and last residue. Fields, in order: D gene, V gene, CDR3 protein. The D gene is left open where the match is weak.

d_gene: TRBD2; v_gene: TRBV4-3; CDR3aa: CASSQVRGVEQYF
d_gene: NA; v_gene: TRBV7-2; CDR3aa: CASSLGGWNTEAFF
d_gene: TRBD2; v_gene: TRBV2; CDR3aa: CASRGRGSTDTQYF
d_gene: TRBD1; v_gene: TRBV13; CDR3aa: CASTTGVGNQPQHF
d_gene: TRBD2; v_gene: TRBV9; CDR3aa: CASSVGGLITGELFF
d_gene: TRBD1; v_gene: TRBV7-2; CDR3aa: CASSPSTGGAYGYTF
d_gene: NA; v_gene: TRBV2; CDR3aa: CARRAGLIGYTF
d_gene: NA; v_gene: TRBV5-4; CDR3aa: CASSLAGGRRDSPLHF
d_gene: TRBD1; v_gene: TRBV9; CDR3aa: CASSVAARGPYEQYF
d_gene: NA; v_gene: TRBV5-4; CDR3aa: CASSSTERNTGELFF
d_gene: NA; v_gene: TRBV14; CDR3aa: CASAPTGSSVEQYF
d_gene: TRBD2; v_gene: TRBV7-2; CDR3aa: CASSSSVPGGQGTQYF
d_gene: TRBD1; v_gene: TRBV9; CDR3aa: CASSTGVELGYNEQFF
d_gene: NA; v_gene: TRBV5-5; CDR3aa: CASSSDWNTEAFF
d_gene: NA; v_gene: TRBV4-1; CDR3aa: CASSTWGVTYNEQFF
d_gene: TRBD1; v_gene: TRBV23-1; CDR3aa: CASSQATTGEAEAFF
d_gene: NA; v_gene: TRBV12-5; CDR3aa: CASGLGGGREQYF
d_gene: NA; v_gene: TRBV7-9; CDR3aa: CASSPTGAGPREQYF
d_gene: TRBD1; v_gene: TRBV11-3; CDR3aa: CASSSGTATEAFF
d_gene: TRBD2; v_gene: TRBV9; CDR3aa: CASSPWTRADTQYF
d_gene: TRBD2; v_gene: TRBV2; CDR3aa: CASSEPLWVAGERETQYF
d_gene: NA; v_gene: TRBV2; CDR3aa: CASSDIPGSNQPQHF
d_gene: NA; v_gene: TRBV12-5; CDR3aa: CASGLAPPGDYGYTF
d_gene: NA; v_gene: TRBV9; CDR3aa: CASSDRGGRRYNEQFF
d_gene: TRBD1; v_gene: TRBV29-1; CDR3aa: CSAPGTAHNEQFF
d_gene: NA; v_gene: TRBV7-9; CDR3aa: CASSPHAEEQFF
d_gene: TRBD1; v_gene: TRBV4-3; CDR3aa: CASSQEGQGHYNSPLHF
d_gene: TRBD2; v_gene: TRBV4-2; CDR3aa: CASSPRTSGGAETDTQYF
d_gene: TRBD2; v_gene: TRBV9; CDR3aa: CASSVANSGGPQETQYF